This section outlines one TCR beta chain sequence together with its context. The record originates from a study of T cells after somatic rescue of genetic block. The CDR3 has 16 residues. Trimming removed 5 bases from V and 4 bases from J, with 18 bases in between. The germline V gene encodes CDR1 SNHLY and CDR2 FYNNEI. Sequencing used immunoSEQ multiplex PCR; TCRdb keeps in-frame clones, though not all of them. The repertoire has 9,500 to 15,000 clones, 60% to 75% of them found once; the top ten carry 20%. Sequencing was performed on peripheral blood mononuclear cells (PBMCs). This receptor was obtained from a boy aged 5 to 17. This chain connects TRBV2 to TRBJ1-3; perhaps TRBD1 as D (5 bases). The CDR3 loop reads CASSITGTVAGNTIYF. Here the CDR3 DNA reads TGTGCCAGCAGTATCACCGGGACGGTGGCGGGAAACACCATATATTTT.